The subject of this entry is one T cell receptor beta chain. Its target is not known. The data were obtained in a study of cytomegalovirus exposure and HLA in healthy donors. Both 60 Vbeta primers and 13 Jbeta primers went into the PCR. The protocol was immunoSEQ multiplex PCR, while the TCRdb copy is restricted to in-frame clones and leaves out a portion. The sample gives 100,000 to 150,000 clones, around three quarters of which show up once; approximately 1.2% is in the top ten. Study-level points and caveats: According to the study, 180 or so TCR beta chains were cytomegalovirus-associated.

The TCR was taken from a female donor in good health and CMV-seronegative. Sequenced: PBMCs.

CDR3 in amino acids: CASSQTTGGSYEQYF. The CDR3 DNA reads TGTGCCAGCAGCCAAACAACAGGGGGCTCCTACGAGCAGTACTTC. The chain combines TRBV7-9 with TRBJ2-7; 8 bases align to TRBD1. CDR1 is SEHNR and CDR2 is FQNEAQ in the germline V gene (reference sequence). The J segment lost 0 bases and the V segment lost 5 bases, leaving 6 bases of the junction unmatched. The CDR3 runs to 15 residues. The whole variable domain, remainder taken from reference TRBV7-9 and TRBJ2-7, is DTGVSQNPRHKITKRGQNVTFRCDPISEHNRLYWYRQTLGQGPEFLTYFQNEAQLEKSRLLSDRFSAERPKGSFSTLEIQRTEQGDSAMYLCASSQTTGGSYEQYFGPGTRLTVT.